This T cell receptor (beta chain) was documented in a study of blood T cell repertoires in COVID-19. For the study at large: The analysed material was cDNA or gDNA that came from T cells, B-cell-depleted T cells, or PBMCs.

Germline CDR1 reads DFQATT; CDR2 reads SNEGSKA (reference sequence). V dropped 3 bases and J dropped 10 bases, with 11 bases sitting between them. This CDR3 is 11 amino acids long. The table came from immunoSEQ multiplex PCR; TCRdb's copy has only in-frame clones and leaves some out. This table holds 90,000 to 130,000 clones, around three quarters found once. This receptor was obtained from an older woman with acute or convalescent COVID-19. The sequencing input was peripheral blood. The chain combines TRBV20-1 with TRBJ2-3; D call uncertain. CDR3 bases: TGCAGTGCTAGTCATGGGCGAGCGCAGTATTTT. Translated: CSASHGRAQYF.